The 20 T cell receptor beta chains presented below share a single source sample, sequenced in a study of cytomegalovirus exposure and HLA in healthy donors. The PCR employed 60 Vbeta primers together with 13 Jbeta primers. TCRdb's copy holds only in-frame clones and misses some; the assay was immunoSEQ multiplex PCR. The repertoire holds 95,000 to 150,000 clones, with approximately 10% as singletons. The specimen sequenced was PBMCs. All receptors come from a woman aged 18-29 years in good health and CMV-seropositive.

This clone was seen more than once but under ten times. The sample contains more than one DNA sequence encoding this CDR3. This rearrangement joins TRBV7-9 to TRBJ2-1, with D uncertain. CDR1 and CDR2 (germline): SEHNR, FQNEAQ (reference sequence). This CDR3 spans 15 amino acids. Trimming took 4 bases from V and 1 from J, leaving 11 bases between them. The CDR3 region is CASSSSSVSYNEQFF. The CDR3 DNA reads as TGTGCCAGCAGCTCCTCTAGTGTATCCTACAATGAGCAGTTCTTC. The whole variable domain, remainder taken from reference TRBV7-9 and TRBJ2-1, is DTGVSQNPRHKITKRGQNVTFRCDPISEHNRLYWYRQTLGQGPEFLTYFQNEAQLEKSRLLSDRFSAERPKGSFSTLEIQRTEQGDSAMYLCASSSSSVSYNEQFFGPGTRLTVL.

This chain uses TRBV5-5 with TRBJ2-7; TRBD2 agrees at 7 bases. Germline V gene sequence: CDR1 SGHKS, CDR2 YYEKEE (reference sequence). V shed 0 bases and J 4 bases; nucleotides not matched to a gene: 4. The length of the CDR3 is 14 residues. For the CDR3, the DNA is TGTGCCAGCAGCTTGGCGGGAGGAACTTACGAGCAGTACTTC. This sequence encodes CASSLAGGTYEQYF.

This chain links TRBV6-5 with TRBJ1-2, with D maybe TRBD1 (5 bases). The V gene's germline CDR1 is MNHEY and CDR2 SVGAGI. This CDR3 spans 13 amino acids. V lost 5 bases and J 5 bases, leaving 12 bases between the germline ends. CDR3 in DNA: TGTGCCAGCAGTGAATCGGCAGGGTATGGCTACACCTTC. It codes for CASSESAGYGYTF.

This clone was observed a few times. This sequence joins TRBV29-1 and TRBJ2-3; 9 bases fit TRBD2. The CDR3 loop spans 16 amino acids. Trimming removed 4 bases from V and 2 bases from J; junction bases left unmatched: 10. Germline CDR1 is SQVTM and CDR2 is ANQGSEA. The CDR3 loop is CSVVTQTSGYTDTQYF. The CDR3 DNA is TGCAGCGTTGTGACCCAGACTAGCGGCTACACAGATACGCAGTATTTT.

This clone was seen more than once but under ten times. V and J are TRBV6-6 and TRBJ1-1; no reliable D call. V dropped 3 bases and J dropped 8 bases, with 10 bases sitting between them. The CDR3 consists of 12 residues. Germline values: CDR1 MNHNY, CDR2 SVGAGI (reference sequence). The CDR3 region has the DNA TGTGCCAGCAGTTATGGCCCGAGGGAAGCTTTCTTT. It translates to CASSYGPREAFF.

The CDR3 here is CARSRGGWERSGTETQYF. The DNA of the CDR3 is TGTGCCAGATCCCGCGGGGGGTGGGAGCGTTCGGGCACAGAGACCCAGTACTTC. The chain uses TRBV6-4 and TRBJ2-5, with 8 positions matching TRBD2. The J segment lost 4 bases and the V segment lost 9 bases, leaving 22 bases of the junction unmatched. In germline, CDR1 is MRHNA, CDR2 SNTAGT. This CDR3 contains 18 residues.

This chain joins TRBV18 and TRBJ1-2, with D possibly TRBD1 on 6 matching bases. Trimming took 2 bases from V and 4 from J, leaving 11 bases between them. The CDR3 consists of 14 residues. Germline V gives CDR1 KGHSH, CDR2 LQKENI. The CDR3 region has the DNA TGTGCCAGCTCACCATCGAAGGACAGCTATGGCTACACCTTC. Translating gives CASSPSKDSYGYTF. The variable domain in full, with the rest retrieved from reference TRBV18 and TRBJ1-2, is NAGVMQNPRHLVRRRGQEARLRCSPMKGHSHVYWYRQLPEEGLKFMVYLQKENIIDESGMPKERFSAEFPKEGPSILRIQQVVRGDSAAYFCASSPSKDSYGYTFGSGTRLTVV.

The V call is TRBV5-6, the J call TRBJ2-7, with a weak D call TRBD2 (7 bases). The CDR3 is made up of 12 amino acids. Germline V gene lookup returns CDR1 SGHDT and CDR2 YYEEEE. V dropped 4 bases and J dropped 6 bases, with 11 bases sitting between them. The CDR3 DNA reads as TGTGCCAGCAGCCGGGGGGCAGTCGAGCAGTACTTC. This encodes CASSRGAVEQYF.

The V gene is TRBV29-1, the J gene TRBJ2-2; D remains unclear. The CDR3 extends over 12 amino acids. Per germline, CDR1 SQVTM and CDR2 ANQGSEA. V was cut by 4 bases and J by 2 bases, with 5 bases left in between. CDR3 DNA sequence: TGCAGCGTTGGAGTAAACACCGGGGAGCTGTTTTTT. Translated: CSVGVNTGELFF.

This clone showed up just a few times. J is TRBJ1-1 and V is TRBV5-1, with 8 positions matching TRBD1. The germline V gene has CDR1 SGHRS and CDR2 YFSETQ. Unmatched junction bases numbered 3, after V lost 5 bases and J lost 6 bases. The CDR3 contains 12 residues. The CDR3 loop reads CASRTGGAEAFF. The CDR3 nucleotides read TGCGCCAGCAGAACAGGGGGGGCTGAAGCTTTCTTT.

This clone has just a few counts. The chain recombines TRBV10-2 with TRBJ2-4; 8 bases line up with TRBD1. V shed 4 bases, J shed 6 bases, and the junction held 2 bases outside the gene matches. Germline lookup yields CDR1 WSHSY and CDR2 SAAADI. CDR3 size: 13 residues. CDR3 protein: CASSVGTGNIQYF. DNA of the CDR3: TGCGCCAGCAGTGTAGGGACAGGAAACATTCAGTACTTC.

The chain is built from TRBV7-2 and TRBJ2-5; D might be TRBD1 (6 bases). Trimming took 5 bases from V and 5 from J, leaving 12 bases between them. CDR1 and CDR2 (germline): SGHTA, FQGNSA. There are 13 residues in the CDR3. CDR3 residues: CASSPHREETQYF. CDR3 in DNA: TGTGCCAGCAGCCCCCACAGGGAGGAGACCCAGTACTTC.

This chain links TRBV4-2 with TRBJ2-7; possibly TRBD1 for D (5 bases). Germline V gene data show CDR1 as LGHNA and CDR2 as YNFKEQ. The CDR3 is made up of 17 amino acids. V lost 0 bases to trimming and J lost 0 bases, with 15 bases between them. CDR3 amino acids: CASSQDSGAANSYEQYF. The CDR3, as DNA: TGTGCCAGCAGCCAAGACAGTGGGGCGGCCAACTCCTACGAGCAGTACTTC.

CDR3 residues: CASSPPGRENYGYTF. The CDR3 DNA sequence: TGTGCCAGCAGCCCACCGGGACGGGAGAACTATGGCTACACCTTC. The V gene is TRBV9, the J gene TRBJ1-2; tentative D call: TRBD1 (5 bases). Trimming cost V 4 bases and J 2 bases, with 15 bases left between them. Per the germline V gene, CDR1 is SGDLS and CDR2 is YYNGEE. The CDR3 runs 15 residues. The variable domain in full, completed from reference TRBV9 and TRBJ1-2, reads DSGVTQTPKHLITATGQRVTLRCSPRSGDLSVYWYQQSLDQGLQFLIQYYNGEERAKGNILERFSAQQFPDLHSELNLSSLELGDSALYFCASSPPGRENYGYTFGSGTRLTVV.

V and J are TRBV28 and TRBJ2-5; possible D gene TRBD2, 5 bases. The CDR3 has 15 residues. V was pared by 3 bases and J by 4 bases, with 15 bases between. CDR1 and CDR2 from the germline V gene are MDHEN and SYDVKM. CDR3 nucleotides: TGTGCCAGCAGTTTCTTTGTGGGAGTTAGAGAGACCCAGTACTTC. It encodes CASSFFVGVRETQYF.

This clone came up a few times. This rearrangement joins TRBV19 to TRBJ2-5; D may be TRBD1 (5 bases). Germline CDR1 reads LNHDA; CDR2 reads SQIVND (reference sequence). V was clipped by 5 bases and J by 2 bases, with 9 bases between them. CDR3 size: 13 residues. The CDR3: CASSHRRQETQYF. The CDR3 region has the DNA TGTGCCAGTAGTCACAGGAGACAAGAGACCCAGTACTTC.

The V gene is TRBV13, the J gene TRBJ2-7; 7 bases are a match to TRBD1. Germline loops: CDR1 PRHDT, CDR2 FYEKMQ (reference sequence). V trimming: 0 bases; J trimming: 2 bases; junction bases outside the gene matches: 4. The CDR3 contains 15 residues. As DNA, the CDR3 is TGTGCCAGCAGCTTAGGTACCGGACAGGCCTACGAGCAGTACTTC. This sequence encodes CASSLGTGQAYEQYF.

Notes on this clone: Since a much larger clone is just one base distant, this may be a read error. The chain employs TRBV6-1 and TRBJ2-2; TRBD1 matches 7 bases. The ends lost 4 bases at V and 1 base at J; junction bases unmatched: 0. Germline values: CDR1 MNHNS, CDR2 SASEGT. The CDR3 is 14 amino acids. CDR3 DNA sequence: TGTGCCAGCAGTGGGACAGGGAACACCGGGGAGCTGTTTTTT. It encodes CASSGTGNTGELFF.

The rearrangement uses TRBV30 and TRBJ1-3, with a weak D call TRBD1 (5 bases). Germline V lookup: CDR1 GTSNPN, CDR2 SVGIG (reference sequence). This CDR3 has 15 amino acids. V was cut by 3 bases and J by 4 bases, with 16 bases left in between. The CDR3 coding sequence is TGTGCCTGGAGCCTCACCTCAGGGCGCGGAAACACCATATATTTT. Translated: CAWSLTSGRGNTIYF.

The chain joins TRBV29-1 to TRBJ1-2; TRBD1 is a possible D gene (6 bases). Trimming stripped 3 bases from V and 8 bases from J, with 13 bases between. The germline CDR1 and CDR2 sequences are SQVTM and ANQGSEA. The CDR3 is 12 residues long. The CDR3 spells CSVEQGRVGYTF. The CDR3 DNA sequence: TGCAGCGTTGAGCAGGGGAGAGTAGGCTACACCTTC. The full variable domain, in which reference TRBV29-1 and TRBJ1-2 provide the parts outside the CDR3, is SAVISQKPSRDICQRGTSLTIQCQVDSQVTMMFWYRQQPGQSLTLIATANQGSEATYESGFVIDKFPISRPNLTFSTLTVSNMSPEDSSIYLCSVEQGRVGYTFGSGTRLTVV.